The subject of this entry is one TCR beta chain. TCRdb keeps only in-frame clones here, not all; method: immunoSEQ multiplex PCR. The repertoire holds tens of thousands of clones, approximately 78% seen once, with under 35% in the top ten. This specimen belongs to a study of blood T cell repertoires in COVID-19. Across the whole study: Spain, Italy and the United States supplied samples that represented acute and convalescent COVID-19. T cells, B-cell-depleted T cells, or PBMCs provided the cDNA or gDNA that served as material.

The germline V and J ends were trimmed by 6 bases and 6 bases, with 9 bases remaining between them. Germline V CDR1 and CDR2: SNHLY, FYNNEI. This CDR3 has 11 residues. The chain joins TRBV2 to TRBJ2-7, with D tentatively TRBD1 (5 bases). The receptor was isolated from a human donor in a cohort sampled during active COVID-19. Material for sequencing was peripheral blood. This chain's CDR3 is CASRLQGEQYF. The CDR3 bases are TGTGCCAGCAGGCTGCAGGGCGAGCAGTACTTC.